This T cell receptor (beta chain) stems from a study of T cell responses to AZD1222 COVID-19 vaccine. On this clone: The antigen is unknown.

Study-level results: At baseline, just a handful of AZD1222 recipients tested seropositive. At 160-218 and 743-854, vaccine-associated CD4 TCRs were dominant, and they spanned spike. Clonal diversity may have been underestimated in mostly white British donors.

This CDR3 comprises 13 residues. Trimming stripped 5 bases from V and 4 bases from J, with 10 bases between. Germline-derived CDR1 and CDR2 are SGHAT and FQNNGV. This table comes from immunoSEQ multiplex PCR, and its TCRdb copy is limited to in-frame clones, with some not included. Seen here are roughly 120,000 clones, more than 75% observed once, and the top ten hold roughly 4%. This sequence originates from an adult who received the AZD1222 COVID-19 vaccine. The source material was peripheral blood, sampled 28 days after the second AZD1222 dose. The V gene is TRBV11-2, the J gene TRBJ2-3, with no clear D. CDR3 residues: CASSPITADTQYF. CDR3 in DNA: TGTGCCAGCAGCCCAATCACCGCAGATACGCAGTATTTT.